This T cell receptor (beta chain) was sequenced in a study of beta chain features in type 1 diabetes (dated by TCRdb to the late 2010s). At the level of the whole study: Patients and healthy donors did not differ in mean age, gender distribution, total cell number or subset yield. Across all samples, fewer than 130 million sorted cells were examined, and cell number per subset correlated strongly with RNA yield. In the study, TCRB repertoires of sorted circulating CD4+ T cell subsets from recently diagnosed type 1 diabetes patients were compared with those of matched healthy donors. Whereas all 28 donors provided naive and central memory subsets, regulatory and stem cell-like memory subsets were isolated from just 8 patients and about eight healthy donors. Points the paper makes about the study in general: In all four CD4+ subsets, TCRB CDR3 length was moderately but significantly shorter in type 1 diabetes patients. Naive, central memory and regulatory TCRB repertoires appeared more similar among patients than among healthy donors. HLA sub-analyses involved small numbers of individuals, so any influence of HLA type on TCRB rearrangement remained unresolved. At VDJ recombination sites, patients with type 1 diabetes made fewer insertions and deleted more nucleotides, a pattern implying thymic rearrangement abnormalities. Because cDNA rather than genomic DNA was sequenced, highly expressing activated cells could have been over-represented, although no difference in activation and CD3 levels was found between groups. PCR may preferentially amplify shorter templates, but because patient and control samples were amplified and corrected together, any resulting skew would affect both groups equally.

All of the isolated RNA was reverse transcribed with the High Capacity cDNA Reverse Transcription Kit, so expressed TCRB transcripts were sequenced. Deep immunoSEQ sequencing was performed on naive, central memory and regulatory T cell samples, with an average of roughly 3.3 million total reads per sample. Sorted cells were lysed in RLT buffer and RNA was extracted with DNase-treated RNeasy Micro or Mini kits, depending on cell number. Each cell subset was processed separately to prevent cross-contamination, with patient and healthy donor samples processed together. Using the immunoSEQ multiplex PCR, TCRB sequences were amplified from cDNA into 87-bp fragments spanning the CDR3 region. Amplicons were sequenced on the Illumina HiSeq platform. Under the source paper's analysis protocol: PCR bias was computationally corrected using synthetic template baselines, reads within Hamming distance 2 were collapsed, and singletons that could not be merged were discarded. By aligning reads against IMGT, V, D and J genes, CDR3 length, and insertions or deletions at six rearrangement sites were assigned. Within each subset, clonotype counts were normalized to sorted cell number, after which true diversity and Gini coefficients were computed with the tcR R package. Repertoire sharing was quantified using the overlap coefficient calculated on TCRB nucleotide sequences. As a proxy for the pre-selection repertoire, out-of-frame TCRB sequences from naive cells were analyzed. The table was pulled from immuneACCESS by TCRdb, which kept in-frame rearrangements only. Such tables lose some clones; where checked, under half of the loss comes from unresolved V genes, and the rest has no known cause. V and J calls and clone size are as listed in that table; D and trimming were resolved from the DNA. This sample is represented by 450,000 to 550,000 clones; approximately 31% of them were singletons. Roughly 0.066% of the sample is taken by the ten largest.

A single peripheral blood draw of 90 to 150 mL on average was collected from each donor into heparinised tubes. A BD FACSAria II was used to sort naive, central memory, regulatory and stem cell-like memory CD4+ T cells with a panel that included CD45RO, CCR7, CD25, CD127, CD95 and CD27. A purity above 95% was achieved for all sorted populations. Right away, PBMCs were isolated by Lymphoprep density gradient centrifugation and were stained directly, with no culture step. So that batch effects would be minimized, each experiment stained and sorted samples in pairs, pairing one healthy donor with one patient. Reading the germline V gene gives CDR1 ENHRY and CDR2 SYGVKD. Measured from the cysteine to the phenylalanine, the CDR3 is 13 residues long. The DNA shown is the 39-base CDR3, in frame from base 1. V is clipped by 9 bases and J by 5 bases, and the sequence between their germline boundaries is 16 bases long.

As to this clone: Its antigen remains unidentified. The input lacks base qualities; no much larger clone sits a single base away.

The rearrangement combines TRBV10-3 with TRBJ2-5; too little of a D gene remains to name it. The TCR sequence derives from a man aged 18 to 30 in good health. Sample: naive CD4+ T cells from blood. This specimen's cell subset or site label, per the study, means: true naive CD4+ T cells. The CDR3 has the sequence CAIAHWVGETQYF. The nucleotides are TGTGCCATAGCCCATTGGGTGGGGGAGACCCAGTACTTC.